These 10 T cell receptor beta chains came from one sample sequenced in a study of T cell repertoires in cytomegalovirus infection. TCRdb recomputed calls from the reads with MiXCR, one row per CDR3 protein. The data show approximately 260,000 distinct CDR3 sequences, about 15% seen once. Material for sequencing was CD8+ T cells from PBMCs. Receptors originate from a human donor in good health (CMV status not recorded). Some clones in this sample may be carry-over from other donors' samples.

This sequence joins TRBV20-1 and TRBJ2-1; TRBD2 matches 8 bases. Germline V gene lookup returns CDR1 DFQATT and CDR2 SNEGSKA (reference sequence). CDR3 length: 16 amino acids. The junction had 11 bases not matched to a gene; V was cut back by 1 base and J by 6 bases. This chain's CDR3 is CSARGGGSLFVNEQFF. The CDR3 coding sequence is TGCAGTGCTAGAGGCGGGGGGTCCCTTTTTGTCAATGAGCAGTTCTTC.

This clonotype was recorded many times. This chain uses TRBV7-9 with TRBJ1-3, with 10 positions matching TRBD1. The germline CDR1 and CDR2 sequences are SEHNR and FQNEAQ (reference sequence). Trimming removed 5 bases from V and 0 bases from J; junction bases left unmatched: 19. CDR3 length: 21 amino acids. CDR3 protein: CASSDRQGAGPSRPSGNTIYF. The CDR3 DNA sequence: TGTGCCAGCAGCGACCGACAGGGGGCCGGCCCCTCGAGACCCTCTGGAAACACCATATATTTT.

This clonotype was observed a few times. J is TRBJ1-1 and V is TRBV12-3 or TRBV12-4, with D uncertain. V was trimmed by 3 bases and J by 5 bases, leaving 16 bases between them. This CDR3 region has 15 residues. The CDR3 here is CASSFKSPGITEAFF. The DNA for the CDR3 is TGTGCCAGCAGTTTCAAGTCACCGGGGATAACTGAAGCTTTCTTT.

This clonotype was seen ten or more times. The chain employs TRBV12-3 or TRBV12-4 and TRBJ2-3, with 7 bases aligning to TRBD2. This CDR3 is 14 amino acids long. Germline trimming cut 7 bases from V and 3 bases from J; bases unmatched to any gene: 7. CDR3 loop: CASNPWGGTDTQYF. CDR3 DNA: TGTGCCAGCAACCCCTGGGGGGGAACAGATACGCAGTATTTT.

This clonotype has more than one count but fewer than ten. The chain links TRBV6-1 to TRBJ2-1, with D possibly TRBD1 on 5 matching bases. With 4 bases removed from V and 7 bases from J, the gap between germline ends came to 8 bases. This CDR3 spans 12 amino acids. Per the germline V gene, CDR1 is MNHNS and CDR2 is SASEGT. In nucleotides, the CDR3 is TGTGCCAGCAGTGTCAGGGTAAATGAGCAGTTCTTC. Amino acid sequence: CASSVRVNEQFF.

This clonotype was recorded at least ten times. The rearrangement joins TRBV29-1 to TRBJ2-1, with TRBD1 identical over 10 bases. The germline gives CDR1 SQVTM, CDR2 ANQGSEA. The V segment lost 2 bases and the J segment 6 bases; nucleotides outside the gene matches: 7. The CDR3 totals 15 residues. The DNA of the CDR3 is TGCAGCGTTGAATGGCGGGACAGGGGATCCAATGAGCAGTTCTTC. This sequence encodes CSVEWRDRGSNEQFF.

This clonotype was seen a few times. V is TRBV5-5 and J is TRBJ1-5; D is undetermined. V was clipped by 0 bases and J by 6 bases, with 13 bases between them. Germline lookup yields CDR1 SGHKS and CDR2 YYEKEE (reference sequence). CDR3 size: 15 residues. Here the CDR3 reads CASSLGVGEAQPQHF. In DNA, the CDR3 is TGTGCCAGCAGCTTGGGAGTAGGAGAGGCTCAGCCCCAGCATTTT.

This clonotype was seen a handful of times. The chain employs TRBV20-1 and TRBJ1-1; possible D gene TRBD1, 6 bases. V was cut by 0 bases and J by 5 bases, with 13 bases left in between. This CDR3 has 14 residues. Germline loops: CDR1 DFQATT, CDR2 SNEGSKA (reference sequence). CDR3 sequence (DNA): TGCAGTGCTAGAGATCTTAGGGGGACTACTGAAGCTTTCTTT. Translation gives CSARDLRGTTEAFF.

Note on this clonotype: It may be a read error: a sequence one base away is much more abundant. V is TRBV28 and J is TRBJ2-4, with D tentatively TRBD2 (6 bases). CDR3 length equals 17 residues. Trimming pared 8 bases from V and 3 bases from J, leaving 23 bases between. CDR1 and CDR2 from the germline V gene are MDHEN and SYDVKM. The CDR3 loop reads CASGETSGSQVKNIQYF. The CDR3 DNA follows: TGTGCCAGCGGTGAAACTTCCGGGAGCCAAGTCAAAAACATTCAGTACTTC.

This clonotype has a handful of counts. The CDR3 nucleotides are TGTGCCAGCAGTGGAGTCCAGGTTTCGCGACCCCTCCACTTT. Encoded protein: CASSGVQVSRPLHF. The chain joins TRBV28 to TRBJ1-6; D remains ambiguous. CDR1 and CDR2 (germline): MDHEN, SYDVKM. The CDR3 is 14 residues long. V gave up 5 bases and J gave up 12 bases, with 17 bases separating them.